Below are 9 T cell receptor beta chains sequenced from a single sample in a study of T cells after yellow fever vaccination. TCRdb reanalysed the 5' RACE reads using MiXCR and keeps one entry per CDR3 protein. The sample contains 70,000 to 80,000 distinct CDR3 sequences, under 9.5% of which appear only once. Source: CD8+ T cells sorted from PBMCs, taken approximately 11 days after the first yellow fever vaccination. The receptors derive from a young man who received the YFV17D yellow fever vaccine.

This clonotype has ten or more counts. V gene TRBV5-5 combines with J gene TRBJ2-7; D remains ambiguous. Germline CDR1 SGHKS, CDR2 YYEKEE (reference sequence). V gave up 4 bases and J gave up 0 bases, with 5 bases separating them. The CDR3 is 12 amino acids. CDR3 residues: CASSLTSYEQYF. The CDR3 DNA follows: TGTGCCAGCAGCCTCACCTCCTACGAGCAGTACTTC.

This sequence joins TRBV11-2 and TRBJ1-1, with 7 bases identical to TRBD1. Germline lookup yields CDR1 SGHAT and CDR2 FQNNGV. V shed 5 bases, J shed 11 bases, and the junction held 11 bases outside the gene matches. The CDR3 runs 13 residues. Here the CDR3 reads CASSPPEGAKAFF. In DNA, the CDR3 is TGTGCCAGCAGCCCCCCTGAGGGGGCGAAGGCTTTCTTT.

The sample holds many counts of this clonotype. V gene TRBV11-2 combines with J gene TRBJ2-2; D gene unclear. The CDR3 contains 12 residues. Germline lookup yields CDR1 SGHAT and CDR2 FQNNGV. V shed 6 bases and J shed 6 bases, with 8 bases lying between them. The CDR3 DNA is TGTGCCAGCAGGAGTCCCCCCGGGGAGCTGTTTTTT. This gives the protein CASRSPPGELFF.

This clonotype was seen many times. The chain carries TRBV28 and TRBJ2-4, with D maybe TRBD1 (6 bases). Trimming left V 4 bases short and J 9 bases short, with 16 bases between. This CDR3 is 14 amino acids long. Germline V gene lookup returns CDR1 MDHEN and CDR2 SYDVKM. The CDR3 region is CASSSSGPRGIQYF. CDR3 bases: TGTGCCAGCAGTTCCTCCGGGCCCAGGGGCATTCAGTACTTC.

This chain joins TRBV12-3 or TRBV12-4 and TRBJ2-5; 7 bases fit TRBD2. J gave up 6 bases and V 5 bases, and 12 bases lay outside the gene matches. CDR3 length equals 15 residues. CDR3 loop: CASSLGMGDYKTQYF. The CDR3 DNA reads TGTGCCAGCAGTCTAGGGATGGGGGACTACAAGACCCAGTACTTC.

This clonotype was picked up a small number of times. The CDR3 sequence is CASSFDRDYQPQHF. DNA of the CDR3: TGTGCCAGCAGTTTCGACAGGGACTATCAGCCCCAGCATTTT. The V gene is TRBV6-5, the J gene TRBJ1-5; 7 nucleotides align to TRBD1. This CDR3 has 14 amino acids. CDR1 and CDR2 (germline): MNHEY, SVGAGI. V was clipped by 4 bases and J by 5 bases; unmatched bases: 5.

This clonotype was observed at least ten times. This chain connects TRBV12-3 or TRBV12-4 to TRBJ2-7; TRBD2 is a possible D gene (5 bases). V shed 8 bases and J shed 4 bases, with 6 bases lying between them. This CDR3 is built from 10 residues. CDR3 protein: CASEGYEQYV. CDR3 DNA: TGTGCCAGCGAGGGATACGAGCAGTACGTC.

This clonotype showed up just a few times. The V call is TRBV21-1, the J call TRBJ2-7. TRBV21-1 counts as a pseudogene. The CDR3 length is 13 residues. This CDR3 is CASSKRTPYEQYF. The CDR3 coding sequence is TGTGCCAGCAGCAAAAGGACGCCCTACGAGCAGTACTTC.

This clonotype was counted ten times or more. CDR3 sequence (DNA): TGTGCCAGCAGCTTAGGTATAGATACGCAGTATTTT. It translates to CASSLGIDTQYF. V usage is TRBV7-9 and J usage is TRBJ2-3; D remains ambiguous. The CDR3 is made up of 12 amino acids. CDR1 is SEHNR, CDR2 FQNEAQ, per germline (reference sequence). Trimming pared 1 base from V and 5 bases from J, leaving 4 bases between.